A single sample gave rise to the 8 T cell receptor beta chains below, sequenced in a study of OX40 agonist ivuxolimab in advanced cancers. Only in-frame clones appear in the TCRdb table, and some are missing; sequencing was by immunoSEQ multiplex PCR. The sample holds 30,000 to 40,000 clones, around 80% seen once. The sequenced sample was CD4+ or CD8+ T cells sorted from blood, obtained in a trial of the OX40 agonist ivuxolimab. The receptors here all came from an adult with an advanced solid tumor such as melanoma, head and neck, liver or kidney cancer.

The chain combines TRBV6-1 with TRBJ1-3; TRBD1 might be the D (5 bases). Trimming cost V 2 bases and J 0 bases, with 11 bases left between them. The CDR3 totals 16 residues. Germline values: CDR1 MNHNS, CDR2 SASEGT. In DNA, the CDR3 is TGTGCCAGCAGTGAAACGACAGTAGCCTCTGGAAACACCATATATTTT. It codes for CASSETTVASGNTIYF.

The gene calls are TRBV9 and TRBJ1-4; D unresolved. CDR1 and CDR2 (germline): SGDLS, YYNGEE. V was trimmed by 0 bases and J by 7 bases, leaving 16 bases between them. The CDR3 contains 16 residues. The CDR3 sequence is CASSVEGGSASEKLFF. The CDR3 DNA sequence: TGTGCCAGCAGCGTAGAAGGCGGGTCAGCTAGTGAAAAACTGTTTTTT. The full variable domain, in which reference TRBV9 and TRBJ1-4 provide the parts outside the CDR3, is DSGVTQTPKHLITATGQRVTLRCSPRSGDLSVYWYQQSLDQGLQFLIQYYNGEERAKGNILERFSAQQFPDLHSELNLSSLELGDSALYFCASSVEGGSASEKLFFGSGTQLSVL.

On this clone itself: The same CDR3 can be traced to other DNA sequences in this sample. The chain links TRBV5-1 to TRBJ1-1, with D maybe TRBD1 (5 bases). The CDR3 is made up of 14 amino acids. Per the germline V gene, CDR1 is SGHRS and CDR2 is YFSETQ. Trimming removed 4 bases from V and 3 bases from J, with 13 bases in between. As DNA, the CDR3 is TGCGCCAGCAGCCCCCAGGGAGGGTACACTGAAGCTTTCTTT. This encodes CASSPQGGYTEAFF. The variable domain in full, with the rest retrieved from reference TRBV5-1 and TRBJ1-1, is KAGVTQTPRYLIKTRGQQVTLSCSPISGHRSVSWYQQTPGQGLQFLFEYFSETQRNKGNFPGRFSGRQFSNSRSEMNVSTLELGDSALYLCASSPQGGYTEAFFGQGTRLTVV.

This clone is judged medium-sized. The chain carries TRBV21-1 and TRBJ1-1; TRBD1, as called in the table, went unchecked against the DNA. TRBV21-1 is termed a pseudogene. The CDR3 contains 15 residues. The DNA for the CDR3 is TGTGCCAGCAGCCGAACCGGACAGAAGAACACTGAAGCTTTCTTT. Amino acid sequence: CASSRTGQKNTEAFF.

The chain links TRBV5-6 to TRBJ1-1, with 9 positions matching TRBD1. Trimming took 6 bases from V and 8 from J; bases not matched to a gene: 8. CDR3 length: 13 amino acids. Germline values: CDR1 SGHDT, CDR2 YYEEEE. The chain's CDR3 is CASTRDRAGEAFF. The DNA of the CDR3 is TGTGCCAGCACCAGGGACAGGGCCGGCGAAGCTTTCTTT.

The V call is TRBV5-4, the J call TRBJ2-1; TRBD2 matches at 12 bases. V lost 2 bases, J lost 6 bases, and 6 bases stayed unmatched. The CDR3 contains 16 residues. Germline CDR1 is SGHNT and CDR2 is YYREEE (reference sequence). Here the CDR3 DNA reads TGTGCCAGCAGCTTCCCTAGCGGGGGGGCCGTCAATGAGCAGTTCTTC. This translates into CASSFPSGGAVNEQFF.

This clone occurred once. This chain links TRBV7-2 with TRBJ2-1; D possibly corresponds to TRBD1 (5 bases). Trimming stripped 3 bases from V and 1 base from J, with 10 bases between. The CDR3 consists of 15 residues. Per the germline V gene, CDR1 is SGHTA and CDR2 is FQGNSA. Here the CDR3 reads CASSFDRQSYNEQFF. The CDR3 DNA is TGTGCCAGCAGCTTTGACAGACAATCCTACAATGAGCAGTTCTTC.

The rearrangement links TRBV6-4 to TRBJ2-3; D might be TRBD1 or TRBD2, each matching 5 bases. Trimming removed 3 bases at V and 0 bases at J, with 10 bases between. The CDR3 loop spans 15 amino acids. CDR1 is MRHNA and CDR2 is SNTAGT in the germline V gene. For the CDR3, the DNA is TGTGCCAGCAGTGATGGGGGACCTAGCACAGATACGCAGTATTTT. The encoded protein is CASSDGGPSTDTQYF.